The rows below give T cell receptor beta chains drawn from one sample of a study of T cell responses to AZD1222 COVID-19 vaccine. Data came from immunoSEQ multiplex PCR; TCRdb stores just in-frame clones and leaves some out. The table includes about 79,000 clones, 80% detected once. The input for sequencing was peripheral blood, taken on day 0 of AZD1222 vaccination. Receptor source: an adult in good health. Both conserved end residues are part of each CDR3. The D gene is left open where the match is weak. Expanded clones get a size class; other rows say once, few or many, or leave the size out.

j_call | v_call | d_call | clone_size | cdr3_nt | cdr3_aa
TRBJ2-7 | TRBV5-1 | TRBD1 | - | TGCGCCAGCAGCCGCCTAGGGACAGGGGCCTACGAGCAGTACTTC | CASSRLGTGAYEQYF
TRBJ1-6 | TRBV9 | - | - | TGTGCCAGCAGCCCTAGAGGAGGTAGTTCCTATAATTCACCCCTCCACTTT | CASSPRGGSSYNSPLHF
TRBJ1-4 | TRBV29-1 | - | - | TGCAGCGCTGAGGGGGCAACTAATGAAAAACTGTTTTTT | CSAEGATNEKLFF
TRBJ1-2 | TRBV7-9 | - | - | TGTGCCAGCAGCGAAGGCCCCTATGGCTACACCTTC | CASSEGPYGYTF
TRBJ1-6 | TRBV6-4 | - | - | TGTGCCACAAGACAGGACTTCTCCTATAATTCACCCCTCCACTTT | CATRQDFSYNSPLHF
TRBJ2-5 | TRBV7-9 | TRBD2 | few | TGTGCCAGCAGCTTAGGAGCGGGAGGCTTCCAAGAGACCCAGTACTTC | CASSLGAGGFQETQYF
TRBJ1-4 | TRBV5-1 | - | - | TGCGCCAGCAGCCTAGGACAGAAGAATGAAAAACTGTTTTTT | CASSLGQKNEKLFF
TRBJ1-2 | TRBV7-9 | - | - | TGTGCCAGCAGCTTAGGTCAAAACTATGGCTACACCTTC | CASSLGQNYGYTF
TRBJ1-4 | TRBV3-1/TRBV3-2 | TRBD1 | - | TGTGCCAGCAGCCAAGGGGGGACAGTTGATGAAAAACTGTTTTTT | CASSQGGTVDEKLFF
TRBJ2-7 | TRBV2 | TRBD1 | - | TGTGCCAGACAGGGACAGGGGGGGGCCTACGAGCAGTACTTC | CARQGQGGAYEQYF
TRBJ2-3 | TRBV5-8 | TRBD2 | - | TGTGCCAGCACCCCTCTAGCGGGATCTGGCACAGATACGCAGTATTTT | CASTPLAGSGTDTQYF
TRBJ2-2 | TRBV11-2 | - | few | TGTGCCAGCAGCCAAAAGGGCGGGTCTGGCGCGAACTCCGGGGAGCTGTTTTTT | CASSQKGGSGANSGELFF
TRBJ2-7 | TRBV6-5 | - | once | TGTGCCAGCAGTTACCAAGGCGAGCAGTACTTC | CASSYQGEQYF
TRBJ1-4 | TRBV5-6 | - | - | TGTGCCAGCAGCTTAGTGGGCGGGGGCTCGGATGAAAAACTGTTTTTT | CASSLVGGGSDEKLFF
TRBJ1-2 | TRBV6-1 | - | - | TGTGCCAGCAGTGAAGCGCTTAAGGGCTACACCTTC | CASSEALKGYTF
TRBJ2-2 | TRBV3-1/TRBV3-2 | - | - | TGTGCCAGCAGCCAAGCCAGGGGTTTCGGGGAGCTGTTTTTT | CASSQARGFGELFF
TRBJ1-4 | TRBV30 | - | - | TGTGCCTGGAGTGGTAGGGGAGAAAAACTGTTTTTT | CAWSGRGEKLFF
TRBJ2-5 | TRBV2 | - | - | TGTGCCAGCAGGACTAGTCAAGAGACCCAGTACTTC | CASRTSQETQYF
TRBJ1-2 | TRBV6-5 | TRBD1 | - | TGTGCCAGCAATTCCCCCGACAGGGGTAGAGGCTACACCTTC | CASNSPDRGRGYTF
TRBJ2-7 | TRBV27 | TRBD1 | - | TGTGCCAGCAGTGCGGCCGGGACAGGGGTCTACGAGCAGTACTTC | CASSAAGTGVYEQYF
TRBJ1-4 | TRBV10-3 | - | - | TGTGCCATCAGTGAGCCCGGGGGCAAGGAAAAACTGTTTTTT | CAISEPGGKEKLFF